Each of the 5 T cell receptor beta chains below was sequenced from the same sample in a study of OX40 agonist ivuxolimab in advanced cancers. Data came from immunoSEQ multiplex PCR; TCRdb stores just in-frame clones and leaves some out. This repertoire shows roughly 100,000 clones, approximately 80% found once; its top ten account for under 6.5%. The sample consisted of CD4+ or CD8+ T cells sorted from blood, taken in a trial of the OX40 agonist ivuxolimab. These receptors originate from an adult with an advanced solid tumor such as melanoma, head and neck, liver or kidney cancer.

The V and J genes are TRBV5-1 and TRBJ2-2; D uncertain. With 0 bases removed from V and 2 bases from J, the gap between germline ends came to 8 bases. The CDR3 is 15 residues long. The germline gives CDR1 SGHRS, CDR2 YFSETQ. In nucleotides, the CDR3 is TGCGCCAGCAGCTTGGAGGGCACCAACACCGGGGAGCTGTTTTTT. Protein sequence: CASSLEGTNTGELFF.

As DNA, the CDR3 is TGTGCCAGCAGCCACGACCGGGGACAGGGTATAACAGATACGCAGTATTTT. Translation: CASSHDRGQGITDTQYF. The chain uses TRBV4-2 and TRBJ2-3; 9 bases fit TRBD1. V shed 3 bases, J shed 3 bases, and the junction held 10 bases outside the gene matches. Per germline, CDR1 LGHNA and CDR2 YNFKEQ. This CDR3 is built from 17 residues.

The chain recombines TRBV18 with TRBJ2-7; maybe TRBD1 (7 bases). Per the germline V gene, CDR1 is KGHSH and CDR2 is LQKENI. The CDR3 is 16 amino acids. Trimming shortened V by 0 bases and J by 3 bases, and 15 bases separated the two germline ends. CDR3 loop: CASSPPKAGGGYEQYF. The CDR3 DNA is TGTGCCAGCTCACCACCGAAGGCAGGGGGAGGCTACGAGCAGTACTTC.

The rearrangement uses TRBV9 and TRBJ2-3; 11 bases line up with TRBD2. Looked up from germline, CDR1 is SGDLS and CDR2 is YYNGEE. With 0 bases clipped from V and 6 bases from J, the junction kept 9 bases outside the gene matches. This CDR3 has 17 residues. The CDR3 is CASSVVGSGGASDTQYF. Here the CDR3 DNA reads TGTGCCAGCAGCGTAGTAGGTAGCGGGGGGGCTTCGGATACGCAGTATTTT.

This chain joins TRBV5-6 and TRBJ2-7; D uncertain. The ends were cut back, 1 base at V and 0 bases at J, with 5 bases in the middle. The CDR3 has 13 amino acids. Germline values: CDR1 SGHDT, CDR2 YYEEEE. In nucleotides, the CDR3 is TGTGCCAGCAGCTTGAGGACCTCCTACGAGCAGTACTTC. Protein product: CASSLRTSYEQYF.